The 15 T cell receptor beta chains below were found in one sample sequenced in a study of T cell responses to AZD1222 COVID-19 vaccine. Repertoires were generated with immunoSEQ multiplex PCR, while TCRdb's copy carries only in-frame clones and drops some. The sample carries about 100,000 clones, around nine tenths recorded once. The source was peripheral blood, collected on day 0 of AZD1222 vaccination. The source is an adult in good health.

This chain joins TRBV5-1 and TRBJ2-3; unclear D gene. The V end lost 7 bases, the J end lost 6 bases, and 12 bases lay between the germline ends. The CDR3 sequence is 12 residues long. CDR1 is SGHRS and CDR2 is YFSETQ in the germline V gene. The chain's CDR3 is CASALLRDTQYF. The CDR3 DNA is TGCGCCAGCGCCCTCCTCCGGGATACGCAGTATTTT.

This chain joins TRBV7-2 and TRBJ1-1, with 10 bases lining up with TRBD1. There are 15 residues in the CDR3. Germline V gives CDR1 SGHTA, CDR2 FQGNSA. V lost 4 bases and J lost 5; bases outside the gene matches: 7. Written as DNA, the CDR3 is TGTGCCAGCAGCTATCCCGGGACAGGGGTAACTGAAGCTTTCTTT. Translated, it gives CASSYPGTGVTEAFF.

The CDR3 DNA is TGCGCCAGCAGCTCCACAGGGGACCCCTACAATGAGCAGTTCTTC. Residues: CASSSTGDPYNEQFF. The gene calls are TRBV5-1 and TRBJ2-1; 7 bases line up with TRBD1. Germline CDR1 SGHRS, CDR2 YFSETQ. This CDR3 has 15 amino acids. V shed 3 bases and J 2 bases; nucleotides not matched to a gene: 5.

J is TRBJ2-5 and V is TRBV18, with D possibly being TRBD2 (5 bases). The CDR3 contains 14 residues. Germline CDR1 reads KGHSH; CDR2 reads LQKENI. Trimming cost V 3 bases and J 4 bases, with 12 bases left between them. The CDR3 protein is CASSPSSAGETQYF. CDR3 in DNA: TGTGCCAGCTCACCGTCCTCCGCGGGAGAGACCCAGTACTTC.

Here the CDR3 reads CATKGSRYNEQFF. The CDR3 DNA reads TGTGCCACCAAGGGGTCCCGATACAATGAGCAGTTCTTC. The chain recombines TRBV15 with TRBJ2-1; D is perhaps TRBD1 (5 bases). The CDR3 covers 13 residues. Germline CDR1 reads LNHNV; CDR2 reads YYDKDF (reference sequence). Trimming stripped 7 bases from V and 4 bases from J, with 11 bases between.

The CDR3 loop reads CASSGRQDTEAFF. The CDR3 region has the DNA TGTGCCAGCAGCGGGAGGCAGGACACTGAAGCTTTCTTT. The chain uses TRBV6-5 and TRBJ1-1; the D is unclear. Trimming left V 6 bases short and J 3 bases short, with 11 bases between. CDR1 and CDR2 (germline): MNHEY, SVGAGI. CDR3 length equals 13 residues.

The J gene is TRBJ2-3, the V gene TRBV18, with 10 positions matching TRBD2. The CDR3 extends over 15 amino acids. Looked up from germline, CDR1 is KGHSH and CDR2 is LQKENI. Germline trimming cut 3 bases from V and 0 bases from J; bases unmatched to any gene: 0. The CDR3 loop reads CASSPSGGSTDTQYF. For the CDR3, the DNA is TGTGCCAGCTCACCTAGCGGGGGGAGCACAGATACGCAGTATTTT. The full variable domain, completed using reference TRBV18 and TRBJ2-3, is NAGVMQNPRHLVRRRGQEARLRCSPMKGHSHVYWYRQLPEEGLKFMVYLQKENIIDESGMPKERFSAEFPKEGPSILRIQQVVRGDSAAYFCASSPSGGSTDTQYFGPGTRLTVL.

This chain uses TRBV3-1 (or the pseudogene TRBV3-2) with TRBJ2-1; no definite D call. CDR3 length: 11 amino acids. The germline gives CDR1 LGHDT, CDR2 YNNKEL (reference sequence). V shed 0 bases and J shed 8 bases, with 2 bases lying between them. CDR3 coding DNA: TGTGCCAGCAGCCAAGACCATGAGCAGTTCTTC. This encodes CASSQDHEQFF.

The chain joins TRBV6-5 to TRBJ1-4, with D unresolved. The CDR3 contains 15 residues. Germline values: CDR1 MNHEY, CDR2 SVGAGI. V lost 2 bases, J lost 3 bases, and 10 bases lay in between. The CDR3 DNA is TGTGCCAGCAGTTACCGAGTCGCCCCTAATGAAAAACTGTTTTTT. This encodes CASSYRVAPNEKLFF.

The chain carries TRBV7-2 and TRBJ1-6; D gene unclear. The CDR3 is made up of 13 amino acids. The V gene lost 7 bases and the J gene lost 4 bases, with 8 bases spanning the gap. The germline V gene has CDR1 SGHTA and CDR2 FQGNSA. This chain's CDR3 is CASIPLYNSPLHF. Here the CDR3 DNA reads TGTGCCAGCATCCCCTTATATAATTCACCCCTCCACTTT. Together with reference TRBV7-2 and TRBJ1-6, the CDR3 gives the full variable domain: GAGVSQSPSNKVTEKGKDVELRCDPISGHTALYWYRQSLGQGLEFLIYFQGNSAPDKSGLPSDRFSAERTGGSVSTLTIQRTQQEDSAVYLCASIPLYNSPLHFGNGTRLTVT.

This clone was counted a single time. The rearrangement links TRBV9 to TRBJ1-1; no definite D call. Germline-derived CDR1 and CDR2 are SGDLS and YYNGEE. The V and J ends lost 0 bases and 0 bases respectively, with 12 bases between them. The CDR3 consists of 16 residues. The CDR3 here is CASSVDGRVMNTEAFF. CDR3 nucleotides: TGTGCCAGCAGCGTAGATGGGCGGGTTATGAACACTGAAGCTTTCTTT. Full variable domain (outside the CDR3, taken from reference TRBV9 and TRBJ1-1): DSGVTQTPKHLITATGQRVTLRCSPRSGDLSVYWYQQSLDQGLQFLIQYYNGEERAKGNILERFSAQQFPDLHSELNLSSLELGDSALYFCASSVDGRVMNTEAFFGQGTRLTVV.

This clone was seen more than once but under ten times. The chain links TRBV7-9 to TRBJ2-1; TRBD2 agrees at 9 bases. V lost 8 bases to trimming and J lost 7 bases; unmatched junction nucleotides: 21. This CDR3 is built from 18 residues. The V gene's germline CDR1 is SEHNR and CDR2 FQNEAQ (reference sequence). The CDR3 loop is CASLTSNPLAGVFNEQFF. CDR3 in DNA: TGTGCCAGCCTGACGTCGAACCCACTAGCGGGCGTGTTTAATGAGCAGTTCTTC.

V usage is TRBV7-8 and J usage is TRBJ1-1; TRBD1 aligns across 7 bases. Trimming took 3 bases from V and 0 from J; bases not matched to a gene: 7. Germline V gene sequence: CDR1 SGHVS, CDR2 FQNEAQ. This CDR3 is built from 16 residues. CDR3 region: CASSFGQVGVNTEAFF. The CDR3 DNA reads TGTGCCAGCAGCTTCGGACAGGTCGGGGTGAACACTGAAGCTTTCTTT.

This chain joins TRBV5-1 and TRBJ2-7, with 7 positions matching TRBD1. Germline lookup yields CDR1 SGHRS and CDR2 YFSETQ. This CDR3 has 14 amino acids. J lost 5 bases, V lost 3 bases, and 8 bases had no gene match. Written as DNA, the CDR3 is TGCGCCAGCAGCTCCCGGACAGGCCGCGACGAGCAGTACTTC. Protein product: CASSSRTGRDEQYF.

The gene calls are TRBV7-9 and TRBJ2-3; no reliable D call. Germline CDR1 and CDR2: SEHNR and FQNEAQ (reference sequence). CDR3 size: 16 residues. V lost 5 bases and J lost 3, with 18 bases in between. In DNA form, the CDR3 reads TGTGCCAGCAGCCGACTTAGCACCTGGGGAACAGATACGCAGTATTTT. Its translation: CASSRLSTWGTDTQYF.